This section outlines one T cell receptor (beta chain) sequence together with its context. Its antigen is as yet unknown. These data come from a study of cytotoxic CD8 clonotypes in ibrutinib-treated CLL. Study-wide results and caveats: Public clonotypes occurred uncommonly; on treatment, they contracted or remained stable. Higher circulating CD8+ T-cell counts strongly accompanied higher baseline clonality, above age-matched healthy donors.

TCRdb's copy holds only in-frame clones and misses some; the assay was immunoSEQ multiplex PCR. The sample has approximately 200,000 clones; approximately 72% are singletons. Material: PBMCs, obtained after 24 months of ibrutinib treatment. This TCR came from a human donor with chronic lymphocytic leukemia.

CDR3 in DNA: TGTGCCAGCAGTTTGTGGGGAGCTCGCTCCTACAATGAGCAGTTCTTC. Translated: CASSLWGARSYNEQFF. The J gene is TRBJ2-1, the V gene TRBV27; a possible D gene is TRBD2 (5 bases). There are 16 residues in the CDR3. Germline lookup yields CDR1 MNHEY and CDR2 SMNVEV (reference sequence). Between the trimmed V and J ends, which lost 3 bases and 0 bases, there was a span of 12 bases.